This TCR beta chain was captured in a study of blood T cell repertoires in COVID-19. The length of the CDR3 is 14 residues. The V gene's germline CDR1 is SGDLS and CDR2 YYNGEE. The V and J ends lost 0 bases and 4 bases respectively, with 9 bases between them. Those enrolled, adults aged about 18 to 95 years, came from roughly 22 US areas. Profiled with immunoSEQ multiplex PCR; TCRdb holds only in-frame clones, not every one. Of a few hundred thousand clones listed, 80% to 85% are singletons. The sequencing input was PBMCs or T cells enriched from blood (not recorded which). The receptor's source is a man in his forties or fifties who had recovered from COVID-19. The rearrangement links TRBV9 to TRBJ2-3; a possible D gene is TRBD1 (5 bases). CDR3 in amino acids: CASSVVQGADTQYF. CDR3 in DNA: TGTGCCAGCAGCGTAGTTCAAGGGGCAGATACGCAGTATTTT.